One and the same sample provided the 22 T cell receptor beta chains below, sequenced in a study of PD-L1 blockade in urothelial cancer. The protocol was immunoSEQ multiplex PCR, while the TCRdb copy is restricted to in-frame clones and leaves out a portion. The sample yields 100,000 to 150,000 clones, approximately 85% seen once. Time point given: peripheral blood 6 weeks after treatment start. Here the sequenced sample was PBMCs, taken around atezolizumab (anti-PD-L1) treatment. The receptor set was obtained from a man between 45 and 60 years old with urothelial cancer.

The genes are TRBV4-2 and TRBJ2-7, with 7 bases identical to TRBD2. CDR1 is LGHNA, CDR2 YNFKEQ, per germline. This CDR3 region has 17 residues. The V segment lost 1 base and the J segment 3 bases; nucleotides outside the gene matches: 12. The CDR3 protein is CASSQGYRGSSGYEQYF. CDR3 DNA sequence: TGTGCCAGCAGCCAAGGCTATCGCGGGAGTTCAGGCTACGAGCAGTACTTC.

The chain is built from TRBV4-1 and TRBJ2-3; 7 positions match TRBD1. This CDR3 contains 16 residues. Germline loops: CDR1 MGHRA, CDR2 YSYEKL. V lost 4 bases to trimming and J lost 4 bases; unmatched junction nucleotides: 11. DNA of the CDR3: TGCGCCAGCAGCCCTAGGGGGCAGGGGCCTCCAGATACGCAGTATTTT. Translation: CASSPRGQGPPDTQYF.

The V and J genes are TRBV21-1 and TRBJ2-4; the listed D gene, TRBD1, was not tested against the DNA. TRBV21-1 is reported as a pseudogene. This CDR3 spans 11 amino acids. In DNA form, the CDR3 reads TGTGCCAGGCAGGGCAAAAACATTCAGTACTTC. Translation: CARQGKNIQYF.

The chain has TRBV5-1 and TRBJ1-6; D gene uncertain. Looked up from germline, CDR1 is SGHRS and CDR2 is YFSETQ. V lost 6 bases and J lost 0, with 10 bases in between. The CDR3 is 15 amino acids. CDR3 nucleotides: TGCGCCAGCACCGAAACGAGCTCCTATAATTCACCCCTCCACTTT. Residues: CASTETSSYNSPLHF.

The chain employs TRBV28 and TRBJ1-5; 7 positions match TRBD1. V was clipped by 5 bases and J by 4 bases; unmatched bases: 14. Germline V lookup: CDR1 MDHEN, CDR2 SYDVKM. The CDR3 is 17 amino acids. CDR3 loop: CASSPIPPGTVNQPQHF. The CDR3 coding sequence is TGTGCCAGCAGTCCAATCCCACCCGGGACAGTAAATCAGCCCCAGCATTTT.

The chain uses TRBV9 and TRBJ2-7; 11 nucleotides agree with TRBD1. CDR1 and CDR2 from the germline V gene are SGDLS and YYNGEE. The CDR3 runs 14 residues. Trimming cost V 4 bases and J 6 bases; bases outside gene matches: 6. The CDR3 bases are TGTGCCAGCAGCCCGGGACAGGGGGGGATCGAGCAGTACTTC. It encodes CASSPGQGGIEQYF. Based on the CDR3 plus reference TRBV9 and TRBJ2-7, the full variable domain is DSGVTQTPKHLITATGQRVTLRCSPRSGDLSVYWYQQSLDQGLQFLIQYYNGEERAKGNILERFSAQQFPDLHSELNLSSLELGDSALYFCASSPGQGGIEQYFGPGTRLTVT.

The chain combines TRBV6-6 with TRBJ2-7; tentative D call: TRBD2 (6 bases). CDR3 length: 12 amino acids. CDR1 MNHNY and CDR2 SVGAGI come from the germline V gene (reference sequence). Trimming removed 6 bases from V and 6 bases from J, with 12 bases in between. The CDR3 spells CASSGSSAEQYF. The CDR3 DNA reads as TGTGCCAGCAGCGGTTCTAGCGCCGAGCAGTACTTC.

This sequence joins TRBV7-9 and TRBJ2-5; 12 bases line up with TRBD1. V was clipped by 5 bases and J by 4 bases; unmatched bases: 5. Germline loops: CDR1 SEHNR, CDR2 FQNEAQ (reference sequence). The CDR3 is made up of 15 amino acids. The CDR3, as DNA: TGTGCCAGCAGCCCAGGGGACAGGGGGCGAGAGACCCAGTACTTC. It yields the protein CASSPGDRGRETQYF.

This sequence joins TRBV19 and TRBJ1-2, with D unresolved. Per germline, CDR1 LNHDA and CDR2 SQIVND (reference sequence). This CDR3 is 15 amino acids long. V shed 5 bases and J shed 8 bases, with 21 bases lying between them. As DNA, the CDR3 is TGTGCCAGTAGTCTCCGCCCTGAGGGTTCGTGGGGCTACACCTTC. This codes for CASSLRPEGSWGYTF. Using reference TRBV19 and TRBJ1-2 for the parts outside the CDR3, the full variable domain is DGGITQSPKYLFRKEGQNVTLSCEQNLNHDAMYWYRQDPGQGLRLIYYSQIVNDFQKGDIAEGYSVSREKKESFPLTVTSAQKNPTAFYLCASSLRPEGSWGYTFGSGTRLTVV.

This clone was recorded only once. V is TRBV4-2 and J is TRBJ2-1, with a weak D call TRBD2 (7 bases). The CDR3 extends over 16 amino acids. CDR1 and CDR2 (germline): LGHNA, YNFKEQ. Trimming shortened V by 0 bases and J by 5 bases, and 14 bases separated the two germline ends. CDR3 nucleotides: TGTGCCAGCAGCCAAGATCATGGGGAGGGGGACAATGAGCAGTTCTTC. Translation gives CASSQDHGEGDNEQFF.

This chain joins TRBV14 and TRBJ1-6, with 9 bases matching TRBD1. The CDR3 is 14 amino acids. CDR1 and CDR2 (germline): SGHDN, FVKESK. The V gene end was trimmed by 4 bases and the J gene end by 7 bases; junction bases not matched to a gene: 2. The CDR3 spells CASSLGTGNSPLHF. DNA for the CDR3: TGTGCCAGCAGCCTTGGGACAGGGAATTCACCCCTCCACTTT.

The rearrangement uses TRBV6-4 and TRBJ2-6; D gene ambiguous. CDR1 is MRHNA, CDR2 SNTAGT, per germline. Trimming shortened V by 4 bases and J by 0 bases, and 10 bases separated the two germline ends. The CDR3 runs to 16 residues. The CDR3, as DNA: TGTGCCAGCAGTGCCACATCTGACTCTGGGGCCAACGTCCTGACTTTC. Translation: CASSATSDSGANVLTF.

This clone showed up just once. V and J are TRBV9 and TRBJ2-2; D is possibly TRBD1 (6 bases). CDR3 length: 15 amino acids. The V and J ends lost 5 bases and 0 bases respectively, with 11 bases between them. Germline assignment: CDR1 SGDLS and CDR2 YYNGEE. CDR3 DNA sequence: TGTGCCAGCAGGTCCCCAGGGGCGAACACCGGGGAGCTGTTTTTT. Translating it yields CASRSPGANTGELFF.

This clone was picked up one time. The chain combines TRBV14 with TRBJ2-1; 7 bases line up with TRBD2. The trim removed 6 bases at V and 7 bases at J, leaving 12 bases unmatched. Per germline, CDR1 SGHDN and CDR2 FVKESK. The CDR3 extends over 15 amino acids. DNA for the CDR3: TGTGCCAGCAGTAAGCGGGATAGGGAATTAAATGAGCAGTTCTTC. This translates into CASSKRDRELNEQFF.

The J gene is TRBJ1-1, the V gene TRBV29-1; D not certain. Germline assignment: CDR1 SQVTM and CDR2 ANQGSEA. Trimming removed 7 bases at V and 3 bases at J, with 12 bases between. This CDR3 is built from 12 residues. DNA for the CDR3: TGCAGCGCCCTTCAGTCGCACACTGAAGCTTTCTTT. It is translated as CSALQSHTEAFF.

The CDR3 region has the DNA TGTGCCAGCAGCCCCCGGGACAAAAAAACCACCGGGGAGCTGTTTTTT. This codes for CASSPRDKKTTGELFF. The chain joins TRBV7-9 to TRBJ2-2; a possible D gene is TRBD1 (6 bases). CDR1 SEHNR and CDR2 FQNEAQ come from the germline V gene (reference sequence). V dropped 5 bases and J dropped 4 bases, with 17 bases sitting between them. The CDR3 covers 16 residues. The full variable domain, rest sourced from reference TRBV7-9 and TRBJ2-2, is DTGVSQNPRHKITKRGQNVTFRCDPISEHNRLYWYRQTLGQGPEFLTYFQNEAQLEKSRLLSDRFSAERPKGSFSTLEIQRTEQGDSAMYLCASSPRDKKTTGELFFGEGSRLTVL.

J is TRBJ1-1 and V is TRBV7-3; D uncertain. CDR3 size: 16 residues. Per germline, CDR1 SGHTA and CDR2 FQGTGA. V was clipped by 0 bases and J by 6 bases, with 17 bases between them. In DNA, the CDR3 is TGTGCCAGCAGCTTAACGATAGACTCACCAGCCTCTGAAGCTTTCTTT. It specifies CASSLTIDSPASEAFF.

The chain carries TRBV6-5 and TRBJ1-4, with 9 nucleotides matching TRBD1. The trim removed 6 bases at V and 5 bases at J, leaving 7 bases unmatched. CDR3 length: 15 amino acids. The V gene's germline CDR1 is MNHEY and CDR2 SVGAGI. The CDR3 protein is CASRSAGTGNEKLFF. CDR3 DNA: TGTGCCAGCAGGAGCGCCGGGACAGGGAATGAAAAACTGTTTTTT.

CDR3 in DNA: TGCGCCAGCAGTGAGGGTAGAGGACAAGCGGCTTTCTTT. Its protein is CASSEGRGQAAFF. The V and J genes are TRBV10-2 and TRBJ1-1; perhaps TRBD1 as D (5 bases). Deletions cut 2 bases from V and 11 bases from J, with 15 bases between. The germline CDR1 and CDR2 sequences are WSHSY and SAAADI. This CDR3 region has 13 residues.

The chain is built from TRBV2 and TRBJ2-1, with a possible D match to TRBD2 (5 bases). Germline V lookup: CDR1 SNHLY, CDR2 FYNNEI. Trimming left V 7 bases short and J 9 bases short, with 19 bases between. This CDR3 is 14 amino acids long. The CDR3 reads CASTANPLGGEQFF. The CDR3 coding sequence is TGTGCCAGCACCGCCAACCCTTTAGGAGGTGAGCAGTTCTTC.

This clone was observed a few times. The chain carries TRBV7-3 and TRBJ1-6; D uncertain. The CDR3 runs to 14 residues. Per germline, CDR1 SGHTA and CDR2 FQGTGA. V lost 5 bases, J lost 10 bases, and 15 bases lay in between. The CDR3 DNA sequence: TGTGCCAGCAGCGTCATGGGTAGCCCGTCACCCCTCCACTTT. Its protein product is CASSVMGSPSPLHF. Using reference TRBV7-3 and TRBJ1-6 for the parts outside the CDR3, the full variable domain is GAGVSQTPSNKVTEKGKYVELRCDPISGHTALYWYRQSLGQGPEFLIYFQGTGAADDSGLPNDRFFAVRPEGSVSTLKIQRTERGDSAVYLCASSVMGSPSPLHFGNGTRLTVT.

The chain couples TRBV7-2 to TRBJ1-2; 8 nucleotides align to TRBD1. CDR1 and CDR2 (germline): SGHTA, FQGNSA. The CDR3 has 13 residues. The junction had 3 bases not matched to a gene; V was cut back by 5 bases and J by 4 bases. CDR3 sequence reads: CASSPDRVYGYTF. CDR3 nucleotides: TGTGCCAGCAGCCCGGACAGGGTCTATGGCTACACCTTC.